The source of this T cell receptor (beta chain) is a study of T cell responses to AZD1222 COVID-19 vaccine. Findings and caveats of the study: Mostly white British, mostly female donors; authors suggested clonal diversity may be underestimated.

The repertoire was sequenced with immunoSEQ multiplex PCR; TCRdb's copy has only in-frame clones and lacks some. Among roughly 140,000 clones listed, approximately 90% were seen once. The CDR3 runs to 11 residues. Germline lookup yields CDR1 DFQATT and CDR2 SNEGSKA (reference sequence). V dropped 3 bases and J dropped 6 bases, with 7 bases sitting between them. Regarding this clone: Its specificity is unknown.

The TCR comes from an adult who received the AZD1222 COVID-19 vaccine. Sequenced here: peripheral blood, sampled 28 days after the second AZD1222 dose. V gene TRBV20-1 combines with J gene TRBJ2-3; D call uncertain. The CDR3 protein is CSARLADTQYF. Here the CDR3 DNA reads TGCAGTGCTAGGTTGGCGGATACGCAGTATTTT.